The 23 T cell receptor beta chains listed next were all sequenced from one sample in a study of T cell changes during pregnancy in multiple sclerosis (dated by TCRdb to about 2019). The library was obtained by the immunoSEQ multiplex PCR assay. Entries here come from immuneACCESS through TCRdb and include only in-frame sequences with V and J called. Some clones fail to appear in such tables; in the studies checked, an unresolved V gene covers under half of the shortfall, and the cause of the remainder is unknown. Recorded for this sample are around 38,000 clones; 91% of them occurred a single time. Of the sample, about 6.3% falls within the top ten clones. The sequences come from CD8+ T cells from peripheral blood mononuclear cells, collected in the second trimester of pregnancy. These receptors all stem from a female donor with multiple sclerosis, enrolled in a pregnancy study.

The rearrangement links TRBV29-1 to TRBJ2-2; 12 bases agree with TRBD1. The CDR3 runs to 17 residues. CDR1 is SQVTM, CDR2 ANQGSEA, per germline. With V trimmed by 6 bases and J by 5 bases, 13 bases remained unmatched. CDR3 protein: CSVAGPGQGAHTGELFF. The CDR3 DNA sequence: TGCAGCGTCGCAGGTCCGGGACAGGGGGCTCATACCGGGGAGCTGTTTTTT.

J is TRBJ2-1 and V is TRBV27, with a weak D call TRBD2 (6 bases). The V gene's germline CDR1 is MNHEY and CDR2 SMNVEV (reference sequence). V lost 2 bases and J lost 8, with 22 bases in between. The CDR3 length is 17 residues. CDR3 loop: CASSLKGGDSLLDEQFF. The CDR3 bases are TGTGCCAGCAGTTTAAAAGGAGGGGATTCCCTTCTGGATGAGCAGTTCTTC.

The V gene is TRBV28, the J gene TRBJ2-7; D ambiguous. Germline V lookup: CDR1 MDHEN, CDR2 SYDVKM. CDR3 length: 11 amino acids. Trimming pared 3 bases from V and 3 bases from J, leaving 3 bases between. CDR3 DNA sequence: TGTGCCAGCAGTTTTAACTACGAGCAGTACTTC. Its translation: CASSFNYEQYF.

This chain connects TRBV30 to TRBJ2-3; D gene uncertain. CDR3 length: 12 residues. V lost 2 bases and J 3 bases, leaving 6 bases between the germline ends. Germline V gene lookup returns CDR1 GTSNPN and CDR2 SVGIG (reference sequence). The CDR3 DNA sequence: TGTGCCTGGAGTCTGACTACAGATACGCAGTATTTT. Protein: CAWSLTTDTQYF.

The chain uses TRBV4-3 and TRBJ1-2; D unresolved. The CDR3 length is 16 residues. With 1 base removed from V and 0 bases from J, the gap between germline ends came to 12 bases. The germline V gene has CDR1 LGHNA and CDR2 YSLEER. CDR3 nucleotide sequence: TGCGCCAGCAGCCAAGGGATTGGTGGGCCTAACTATGGCTACACCTTC. It is translated as CASSQGIGGPNYGYTF.

V gene TRBV5-5 combines with J gene TRBJ1-1, with no clear D. This CDR3 is 12 amino acids long. CDR1 SGHKS and CDR2 YYEKEE come from the germline V gene (reference sequence). V gave up 0 bases and J gave up 8 bases, with 8 bases separating them. CDR3 protein: CASSLDWAEAFF. The CDR3 region has the DNA TGTGCCAGCAGCTTGGATTGGGCGGAAGCTTTCTTT.

This clone was detected only once. The chain uses TRBV29-1 and TRBJ1-2, with a tentative D call TRBD1 (5 bases). V gave up 4 bases and J gave up 6 bases, with 18 bases separating them. This CDR3 has 14 amino acids. CDR1 is SQVTM and CDR2 is ANQGSEA in the germline V gene. CDR3 nucleotide sequence: TGCAGCGTTGTGGGGAGGGGCGAGGCGGATGGCTACACCTTC. Protein product: CSVVGRGEADGYTF.

This sequence joins TRBV2 and TRBJ2-7; 9 positions match TRBD2. The CDR3 is 17 residues long. CDR1 and CDR2 from the germline V gene are SNHLY and FYNNEI. The ends lost 6 bases at V and 0 bases at J; junction bases unmatched: 12. CDR3 residues: CASSPGGGGAISYEQYF. The CDR3 coding sequence is TGTGCCAGCAGCCCTGGCGGGGGGGGCGCTATCTCCTACGAGCAGTACTTC.

J is TRBJ1-2 and V is TRBV4-3, with D possibly matching TRBD1 (5 bases). This CDR3 contains 15 residues. Germline V lookup: CDR1 LGHNA, CDR2 YSLEER. Trimming removed 0 bases from V and 4 bases from J, with 12 bases in between. The CDR3 loop is CASSQDLGQGYGYTF. CDR3 sequence (DNA): TGCGCCAGCAGCCAAGACTTAGGGCAGGGCTATGGCTACACCTTC.

This clone has a single count. This sequence joins TRBV9 and TRBJ1-1, with 9 nucleotides matching TRBD1. V lost 3 bases and J lost 6; bases outside the gene matches: 12. Germline CDR1 reads SGDLS; CDR2 reads YYNGEE. This CDR3 is 16 amino acids long. DNA for the CDR3: TGTGCCAGCAGCGAACCTCCGGGACAGGGTTTTCCTGAAGCTTTCTTT. Protein: CASSEPPGQGFPEAFF.

V gene TRBV7-3 combines with J gene TRBJ2-1; 9 nucleotides line up with TRBD2. V lost 3 bases to trimming and J lost 5 bases; unmatched junction nucleotides: 8. Germline V gene data show CDR1 as SGHTA and CDR2 as FQGTGA. The CDR3 covers 16 residues. CDR3 loop: CASSFNPGLANNEQFF. For the CDR3, the DNA is TGTGCCAGCAGCTTTAACCCGGGACTAGCAAACAATGAGCAGTTCTTC. Based on the CDR3 plus reference TRBV7-3 and TRBJ2-1, the full variable domain is GAGVSQTPSNKVTEKGKYVELRCDPISGHTALYWYRQSLGQGPEFLIYFQGTGAADDSGLPNDRFFAVRPEGSVSTLKIQRTERGDSAVYLCASSFNPGLANNEQFFGPGTRLTVL.

This chain joins TRBV23-1 and TRBJ1-4; D unresolved. TRBV23-1 has ORF status, its function being uncertain. The CDR3 is 15 residues long. The V gene lost 5 bases and the J gene lost 8 bases, with 18 bases spanning the gap. In DNA form, the CDR3 reads TGCGCCAGCAGTACAGAGCGGGCTTTTAACGAAAAACTGTTTTTT. This gives the protein CASSTERAFNEKLFF.

The chain employs TRBV12-5 and TRBJ2-3; 9 bases map to TRBD1. Trimming at V came to 5 bases and at J to 2 bases, leaving 5 bases not matched to a gene. Germline loops: CDR1 LGHNT, CDR2 FRNRAP. The CDR3 is 15 residues long. Here the CDR3 DNA reads TGTGCTAGTGGTGCGGACAGGGGCTACACAGATACGCAGTATTTT. It translates to CASGADRGYTDTQYF.

The chain couples TRBV2 to TRBJ1-5; a possible D gene is TRBD1 (6 bases). Trimming stripped 0 bases from V and 5 bases from J, with 14 bases between. This CDR3 region has 16 residues. The germline V gene has CDR1 SNHLY and CDR2 FYNNEI. The CDR3 protein is CASSEAEGHGDQPQHF. CDR3 nucleotides: TGTGCCAGCAGTGAAGCCGAGGGACACGGGGATCAGCCCCAGCATTTT.

This clone has a single count. This sequence joins TRBV9 and TRBJ2-3, with 10 bases fitting TRBD2. Germline-derived CDR1 and CDR2 are SGDLS and YYNGEE. The CDR3 is 18 amino acids. Trimming cost V 3 bases and J 0 bases; bases outside gene matches: 10. The CDR3, as DNA: TGTGCCAGCAGCGGACTAGCGGGTTCCCAAACAAGCACAGATACGCAGTATTTT. This gives the protein CASSGLAGSQTSTDTQYF.

The V gene is TRBV5-4, the J gene TRBJ2-5; D call uncertain. The CDR3 is 13 residues long. Germline V CDR1 and CDR2: SGHNT, YYREEE (reference sequence). Trimming pared 0 bases from V and 3 bases from J, leaving 6 bases between. The CDR3: CASSLDGEETQYF. DNA for the CDR3: TGTGCCAGCAGCTTGGACGGTGAAGAGACCCAGTACTTC.

The V and J genes are TRBV6-1 and TRBJ2-3, with D possibly matching TRBD2 (6 bases). Looked up from germline, CDR1 is MNHNS and CDR2 is SASEGT. This CDR3 is 18 amino acids long. V lost 1 base, J lost 4 bases, and 21 bases lay in between. CDR3 bases: TGTGCCAGCAGTGAAGGGACCCTGGGGGGATATCGAGCAGATACGCAGTATTTT. Translated: CASSEGTLGGYRADTQYF.

The chain has TRBV10-3 and TRBJ1-1, with a weak D call TRBD1 (5 bases). Germline-derived CDR1 and CDR2 are ENHRY and SYGVKD. The V gene lost 3 bases and the J gene lost 5 bases, with 19 bases spanning the gap. The CDR3 sequence is 16 residues long. The CDR3 DNA sequence: TGTGCCATCAGTGACCTCATGCTCGGGGGTGTTACTGAAGCTTTCTTT. As protein: CAISDLMLGGVTEAFF.

This clone appeared a single time. The chain combines TRBV6-1 with TRBJ2-6; D is ambiguous. The V gene's germline CDR1 is MNHNS and CDR2 SASEGT. The length of the CDR3 is 16 residues. Trimming stripped 1 base from V and 0 bases from J, with 7 bases between. CDR3 coding DNA: TGTGCCAGCAGTGAAGAAGAGAGCTCTGGGGCCAACGTCCTGACTTTC. This codes for CASSEEESSGANVLTF.

The chain joins TRBV1 to TRBJ1-1. TRBV1 is classified as a pseudogene. The CDR3 loop spans 19 amino acids. The CDR3 spells CTSSQLDGGRIGEDTEAFF. The DNA for the CDR3 is TGCACCAGCAGCCAGCTTGATGGAGGGAGAATTGGGGAGGACACTGAAGCTTTCTTT.

V and J are TRBV27 and TRBJ2-3; TRBD2 agrees at 7 bases. The CDR3 is 16 amino acids. Losses at the gene ends were 2 bases for V and 2 bases for J; bases not matched to a gene: 7. The germline CDR1 and CDR2 sequences are MNHEY and SMNVEV (reference sequence). The CDR3 nucleotides are TGTGCCAGCAGTTTAGGAGCGGGATCTATCACAGATACGCAGTATTTT. This codes for CASSLGAGSITDTQYF.

This chain links TRBV19 with TRBJ2-1; 11 bases match TRBD2. Unmatched junction bases numbered 8, after V lost 2 bases and J lost 8 bases. Germline CDR1 and CDR2: LNHDA and SQIVND (reference sequence). The CDR3 is 16 residues long. CDR3 amino acids: CASSISGTSGGYEQFF. DNA for the CDR3: TGTGCCAGTAGTATATCTGGGACTAGCGGCGGCTATGAGCAGTTCTTC.

The chain is built from TRBV4-3 and TRBJ2-3; D perhaps matches TRBD2 (6 bases). This CDR3 is 14 amino acids long. V was trimmed by 8 bases and J by 9 bases, leaving 21 bases between them. Per the germline V gene, CDR1 is LGHNA and CDR2 is YSLEER. The CDR3 DNA sequence: TGCGCCAGCGGTGGGGGACTGGGGGAAAACACGCAGTATTTT. Translation gives CASGGGLGENTQYF.